These 9 T cell receptor beta chains share one sample of origin, sequenced in a study of beta chain features in type 1 diabetes. Broader study findings: There was a moderate but significant shortening of TCRB CDR3s in all four CD4+ subsets of Type 1 diabetes patients.

No antigens are known for them. Sequenced material consisted of expressed TCRB transcripts (all of the isolated RNA was reverse transcribed). Assay: immunoSEQ multiplex PCR; the TCRdb copy retains only in-frame clones and omits some. The sample carries under 850,000 clones, around an eighth recorded once. Source material: naive CD4+ T cells from blood. The receptors were sampled from a man in his late teens or twenties with type 1 diabetes.

The rearrangement uses TRBV7-9 and TRBJ1-1; tentative D call: TRBD1 (5 bases). Deletions cut 1 base from V and 4 bases from J, with 10 bases between. The length of the CDR3 is 14 residues. Germline CDR1 and CDR2: SEHNR and FQNEAQ (reference sequence). CDR3 sequence (DNA): TGTGCCAGCAGCTTAGGTCCAGGGACCACTGAAGCTTTCTTT. Its protein product is CASSLGPGTTEAFF. Combining the CDR3 with reference TRBV7-9 and TRBJ1-1 gives the whole variable domain DTGVSQNPRHKITKRGQNVTFRCDPISEHNRLYWYRQTLGQGPEFLTYFQNEAQLEKSRLLSDRFSAERPKGSFSTLEIQRTEQGDSAMYLCASSLGPGTTEAFFGQGTRLTVV.

This chain joins TRBV10-2 and TRBJ1-2; no reliable D call. The CDR3 extends over 14 amino acids. Germline-derived CDR1 and CDR2 are WSHSY and SAAADI. Trimming took 0 bases from V and 5 from J, leaving 10 bases between them. The CDR3 DNA is TGCGCCAGCAGTGAGTCCCCATTTGGGTATGGCTACACCTTC. As protein: CASSESPFGYGYTF.

In its sample, this clone was seen a few times. J is TRBJ1-4 and V is TRBV14; D is uncertain. This CDR3 region has 13 residues. Germline CDR1 reads SGHDN; CDR2 reads FVKESK. V lost 1 base to trimming and J lost 8 bases, with 8 bases between them. The CDR3 reads CASSQVWTEKLFF. The CDR3 region has the DNA TGTGCCAGCAGCCAAGTGTGGACCGAAAAACTGTTTTTT.

This chain uses TRBV6-5 with TRBJ1-1; TRBD1 matches at 9 bases. CDR3 size: 15 residues. Trimming removed 4 bases from V and 4 bases from J; junction bases left unmatched: 7. Germline loops: CDR1 MNHEY, CDR2 SVGAGI. CDR3 amino acids: CASSSHRGLGTEAFF. The CDR3 region has the DNA TGTGCCAGCAGTTCCCACAGGGGGCTCGGCACTGAAGCTTTCTTT.

This clone showed up just a few times. This chain joins TRBV5-1 and TRBJ2-7; 7 positions match TRBD1. V was pared by 0 bases and J by 0 bases, with 3 bases of the junction left unmatched. This CDR3 is built from 15 residues. CDR1 is SGHRS, CDR2 YFSETQ, per germline. CDR3 region: CASSLGDSHSYEQYF. The CDR3 DNA follows: TGCGCCAGCAGCTTGGGGGACAGCCACTCCTACGAGCAGTACTTC.

This clone was counted between two and nine times. The chain couples TRBV30 to TRBJ1-5; D is ambiguous. Trimming left V 0 bases short and J 6 bases short, with 12 bases between. Germline values: CDR1 GTSNPN, CDR2 SVGIG (reference sequence). The CDR3 runs to 14 residues. DNA of the CDR3: TGTGCCTGGAGTGTACGAAACATTCCTCAGCCCCAGCATTTT. This translates into CAWSVRNIPQPQHF.

This clone is a singleton in its sample. The chain uses TRBV27 and TRBJ1-6; D unclear. The CDR3 contains 12 residues. Trimming removed 4 bases at V and 9 bases at J, with 7 bases between. Germline loops: CDR1 MNHEY, CDR2 SMNVEV (reference sequence). Here the CDR3 reads CASSYSSSPLHF. In DNA form, the CDR3 reads TGTGCCAGCAGTTATTCTAGTTCACCCCTCCACTTT.

The CDR3 nucleotides read TGTGCCTGGAGGCGGCTTGGAGAGACCCAGTACTTC. It encodes CAWRRLGETQYF. V gene TRBV30 combines with J gene TRBJ2-5; no reliable D call. The germline V gene encodes CDR1 GTSNPN and CDR2 SVGIG (reference sequence). Deletions cut 3 bases from V and 4 bases from J, with 9 bases between. The length of the CDR3 is 12 residues.

The V call is TRBV6-5, the J call TRBJ2-7; tentative D call: TRBD1 (6 bases). Trimming took off 2 bases at V and 3 bases at J, with 11 bases between the two ends. Per the germline V gene, CDR1 is MNHEY and CDR2 is SVGAGI. The CDR3 is made up of 14 amino acids. CDR3 in amino acids: CASSYRGNLYEQYF. The CDR3 DNA reads TGTGCCAGCAGTTACAGGGGGAACCTCTACGAGCAGTACTTC.